These T cell receptor beta chains were read from a single sample in a study of OX40 agonist ivuxolimab in advanced cancers. Some clones are missing from TCRdb's copy, which holds only in-frame ones; the method was immunoSEQ multiplex PCR. Of tens of thousands of clones listed, about 86% are singletons. Sequenced here: CD4+ or CD8+ T cells sorted from blood, sampled in a trial of the OX40 agonist ivuxolimab. These receptors were taken from an adult with an advanced solid tumor such as melanoma, head and neck, liver or kidney cancer. Both conserved end residues are part of each CDR3. The D gene is left open where the match is weak. Rows may omit the clone size; those that give it use once, few, many or a size class.

J gene,V gene,clone size,D gene,CDR3 protein,CDR3 DNA
TRBJ1-3,TRBV9,.,.,CASSASGSTGNTIYF,TGTGCCAGCAGCGCCTCAGGGTCTACTGGAAACACCATATATTTT
TRBJ2-7,TRBV7-3,.,TRBD1,CASSWTGGSREQYF,TGTGCCAGCAGTTGGACAGGGGGCTCTCGCGAGCAGTACTTC
TRBJ2-7,TRBV5-1,.,TRBD1,CASSLGQGFEQYF,TGCGCCAGCAGCCTCGGACAGGGCTTCGAGCAGTACTTC
TRBJ1-4,TRBV2,.,.,CASSQGTGREKLFF,TGTGCCAGTAGCCAAGGTACAGGGAGAGAAAAACTGTTTTTT
TRBJ2-2,TRBV11-2,.,.,CASTAGGGPNTGELFF,TGTGCCAGCACCGCAGGGGGGGGACCGAACACCGGGGAGCTGTTTTTT
TRBJ2-7,TRBV2,.,.,CASRDQSNEQYF,TGTGCCAGCCGGGACCAATCCAACGAGCAGTACTTC
TRBJ2-2,TRBV5-4,.,.,CASSLGFGKGTGELFF,TGTGCCAGCAGCTTGGGCTTCGGGAAGGGCACCGGGGAGCTGTTTTTT
TRBJ2-7,TRBV5-8,.,.,CASSLAYEQYF,TGTGCCAGCAGCCTGGCCTACGAGCAGTACTTC
TRBJ2-4,TRBV27,few,TRBD2,CASSFLAGGSIQYF,TGTGCCAGCAGTTTTCTAGCGGGAGGAAGCATTCAGTACTTC
TRBJ1-1,TRBV28,.,.,CANGRGGTEAFF,TGTGCCAACGGGCGGGGTGGCACTGAAGCTTTCTTT